Listed here are 2 T cell receptor beta chains from one sample, sequenced in a study of T cell responses to AZD1222 COVID-19 vaccine. Assay used: immunoSEQ multiplex PCR; TCRdb lists only in-frame clones, some missing. The table shows roughly 100,000 clones, with about nine tenths occurring only once. The sequences come from peripheral blood, collected on day 0 of AZD1222 vaccination. The receptors derive from an adult in good health.

The chain combines TRBV6-5 with TRBJ2-7; D gene ambiguous. The CDR3 covers 10 residues. The germline gives CDR1 MNHEY, CDR2 SVGAGI. V lost 6 bases and J lost 6, with 6 bases in between. The CDR3 is CASRDFEQYF. CDR3 DNA: TGTGCCAGCAGAGACTTCGAGCAGTACTTC.

With regard to this clone: Other DNA variants within this sample encode the same CDR3. The CDR3 DNA reads as TGTGCCAGCAGCCAGGGCAGGGAGTATTCACCCCTCCACTTT. It yields the protein CASSQGREYSPLHF. The chain joins TRBV14 to TRBJ1-6; perhaps TRBD1 as D (5 bases). The V gene's germline CDR1 is SGHDN and CDR2 FVKESK. Trimming left V 3 bases short and J 8 bases short, with 11 bases between. The CDR3 loop spans 14 amino acids.